This T cell receptor (beta chain) derives from a study of T cell responses to AZD1222 COVID-19 vaccine. Data came from immunoSEQ multiplex PCR; TCRdb stores just in-frame clones and leaves some out. This table holds roughly 110,000 clones, roughly nine tenths found once. The CDR3 is 14 residues long. CDR1 and CDR2 (germline): LNHNV, YYDKDF (reference sequence). The trim removed 1 base at V and 4 bases at J, leaving 0 bases unmatched. The chain carries TRBV15 and TRBJ2-5, with TRBD2 matching over 10 bases. The sample in question was peripheral blood, obtained on day 0 of AZD1222 vaccination. This sequence was found in an adult in good health. DNA for the CDR3: TGTGCCACCAGCAGAGGACTAGCGGGAGAGACCCAGTACTTC. It codes for CATSRGLAGETQYF.